This T cell receptor beta chain was obtained from a study of CD8+CD57+ T cells in acquired aplastic anemia (dated by TCRdb to the late 2010s). Regarding the research as a whole: On average, sorted CD4+ and CD8+ cells yielded 2.5 to 3.5 ug of extracted DNA, with a range of 0.2 to 27.4 ug. Healthy donor samples averaged roughly 9.8 million reads for CD4+ and 11.0 million for CD8+ cells. The study at large found these results: Although some 28 CD8+ CDR3 sequences were shared by patients and controls, these sequences appeared highly expressed in patients and within the immunodominant clones of patients. Patients and healthy controls showed no significant difference in CD8+ Simpson's diversity (P=0.060).

In this study, sorted CD4+ and CD8+ T cells from the blood of healthy subjects and of severe aplastic anemia patients had their TCR repertoires deep-sequenced. Ficoll-Paque density gradient centrifugation was used to isolate peripheral blood mononuclear cells. Before DNA extraction, CD4+ and CD8+ T cells were sorted by FACS or by magnetic beads. Profiling of TCR beta VDJ combinations and CDR3 sequences used genomic DNA as the template. TCR repertoire sequencing was run on an Illumina HiSeq 2000. The published analysis was carried out like this. Repertoires were assessed using TRBV/TRBJ rearrangement plots, CDR3 size and DJ length profiles, and Simpson's diversity index. The most abundant DNA sequence in the deep sequencing data was defined as the immunodominant clone. CDR3 amino acid sequences were checked for sharing between subjects and were compared against published repertoires and the VDJdb database. TCRdb applied fastp at Q25 and MiXCR to the public reads, then kept only in-frame beta chains. Records with the same CDR3 protein are collapsed into one entry carrying the most frequent genes and DNA. These V and J calls rely on TCRdb rather than the paper's analysis. The sample has 90,000 to 120,000 distinct CDR3 sequences on record, about half of them singletons. Under 35% of the sample goes to the ten largest clones.

This clonotype occurred many times. The antigen it binds to is not known. No much larger clone exists at a distance of one base, and base qualities are not known. The CDR3 contains 16 residues, cysteine and phenylalanine counted. The retained sequence is limited to the CDR3, 48 bases, with the frame set at the first base. Trimming costs V 1 base and J 1 base, and their ends lie 11 bases apart. CDR1 and CDR2, per the germline V gene (reference sequence), are LNHDA and SQIVND. Sequencing was performed on sorted CD4+, CD8+, or CD8+CD57+ T cells (not recorded which) from PBMCs. The clonotype was recovered from a human donor in good health, serving as a control. The sequence links TRBV19 to TRBJ1-5; D gene: possibly TRBD1, on 6 matching bases. The CDR3: CASSIVGGGSNQPQHF. The DNA sequence is TGTGCCAGTAGTATAGTAGGGGGTGGCAGCAATCAGCCCCAGCATTTT.